Each of the 12 T cell receptor beta chains below was sequenced from the same sample in a study of blood T cell repertoires in COVID-19 (dated by TCRdb to about 2020). Library method: the immunoSEQ multiplex PCR assay. The immuneACCESS repertoire file appears here via TCRdb, limited to in-frame rearrangements. These files lack a portion of the clones; in checked studies, under half of the deficit traces to unresolved V genes, and the cause of the others is not known. The table for this sample lists about 41,000 clones; around four fifths of them were counted only once. Around 45% of the sample is in the top ten clones. The sequenced material came from peripheral blood. Receptors were obtained from a woman aged 80 or older with acute or convalescent COVID-19.

J is TRBJ1-2 and V is TRBV9; D is uncertain. Trimming pared 4 bases from V and 7 bases from J, leaving 14 bases between. From germline, CDR1 is SGDLS and CDR2 YYNGEE. This CDR3 has 13 residues. The chain's CDR3 is CASSSREGGGYTF. The CDR3, as DNA: TGTGCCAGCAGCTCCCGTGAAGGAGGTGGCTACACCTTC. The full variable domain, rest sourced from reference TRBV9 and TRBJ1-2, is DSGVTQTPKHLITATGQRVTLRCSPRSGDLSVYWYQQSLDQGLQFLIQYYNGEERAKGNILERFSAQQFPDLHSELNLSSLELGDSALYFCASSSREGGGYTFGSGTRLTVV.

The J gene is TRBJ2-7, the V gene TRBV3-1 (or the pseudogene TRBV3-2); weak D call: TRBD2 (5 bases). In germline, CDR1 is LGHDT, CDR2 YNNKEL (reference sequence). The germline V and J ends were trimmed by 0 bases and 7 bases, with 10 bases remaining between them. The CDR3 has 13 amino acids. CDR3 sequence (DNA): TGTGCCAGCAGCCAAGAAGGGCGGGTTGAGCAGTACTTC. This encodes CASSQEGRVEQYF.

The table lists this clone with a few counts. The V and J genes are TRBV18 and TRBJ1-6; perhaps TRBD1 as D (5 bases). The V gene lost 6 bases and the J gene lost 4 bases, with 16 bases spanning the gap. Germline assignment: CDR1 KGHSH and CDR2 LQKENI. The length of the CDR3 is 16 residues. The CDR3: CASSSSGKGYNSPLHF. The CDR3 DNA follows: TGTGCCAGCTCCTCTTCAGGCAAGGGGTATAATTCACCCCTCCACTTT.

This clone appeared a single time. The chain joins TRBV7-9 to TRBJ2-3; the D is unclear. Trimming pared 3 bases from V and 6 bases from J, leaving 10 bases between. This CDR3 comprises 13 residues. Looked up from germline, CDR1 is SEHNR and CDR2 is FQNEAQ (reference sequence). The CDR3 bases are TGTGCCAGCAGCTTCGGTTCCGGGGATACGCAGTATTTT. It is translated as CASSFGSGDTQYF. Supplemented by reference TRBV7-9 and TRBJ2-3, the full variable domain reads DTGVSQNPRHKITKRGQNVTFRCDPISEHNRLYWYRQTLGQGPEFLTYFQNEAQLEKSRLLSDRFSAERPKGSFSTLEIQRTEQGDSAMYLCASSFGSGDTQYFGPGTRLTVL.

This clone was picked up a small number of times. Other DNA sequences from this sample encode an identical CDR3 as well. J is TRBJ2-1 and V is TRBV7-9; no clear D. Trimming shortened V by 5 bases and J by 10 bases, and 9 bases separated the two germline ends. Per germline, CDR1 SEHNR and CDR2 FQNEAQ (reference sequence). The length of the CDR3 is 11 residues. CDR3: CASSLTSEQFF. The CDR3, as DNA: TGTGCCAGCAGCCTGACATCGGAGCAGTTCTTC.

The gene calls are TRBV6-5 and TRBJ1-1; tentative D call: TRBD1 (6 bases). Trimming cost V 0 bases and J 0 bases, with 11 bases left between them. Germline assignment: CDR1 MNHEY and CDR2 SVGAGI. This CDR3 contains 16 residues. CDR3 region: CASSYSSQGMNTEAFF. CDR3 nucleotide sequence: TGTGCCAGCAGTTACTCCAGCCAGGGGATGAACACTGAAGCTTTCTTT.

The chain employs TRBV11-3 and TRBJ2-1, with D possibly TRBD1 on 6 matching bases. Germline CDR1 is SGHNT and CDR2 is YENEEA. The CDR3 is made up of 14 amino acids. V lost 4 bases, J lost 2 bases, and 9 bases lay in between. CDR3 in amino acids: CASSSRGPYNEQFF. The CDR3 region has the DNA TGTGCCAGCAGCTCCAGGGGCCCCTACAATGAGCAGTTCTTC.

This rearrangement joins TRBV3-1 (or the pseudogene TRBV3-2) to TRBJ2-7, with TRBD2 identical over 8 bases. The CDR3 is made up of 15 amino acids. Germline lookup yields CDR1 LGHDT and CDR2 YNNKEL (reference sequence). Trimming removed 3 bases from V and 5 bases from J; junction bases left unmatched: 9. DNA of the CDR3: TGTGCCAGCAGCCATGCGGCGGGGGGTACCCACGAGCAGTACTTC. It translates to CASSHAAGGTHEQYF.

V and J are TRBV2 and TRBJ2-1; 10 bases line up with TRBD2. The germline V gene encodes CDR1 SNHLY and CDR2 FYNNEI. The V segment lost 8 bases and the J segment 3 bases; nucleotides outside the gene matches: 7. The CDR3 contains 15 residues. CDR3 nucleotide sequence: TGTGCCAGCCGCCCGGGACTAGCGCTCTACAATGAGCAGTTCTTC. Amino acids: CASRPGLALYNEQFF.

The V call is TRBV7-5, the J call TRBJ1-2. TRBV7-5 is a pseudogene segment. The CDR3 extends over 12 amino acids. This chain's CDR3 is CARSCGEDGYTF. CDR3 bases: TGTGCCAGAAGCTGCGGAGAAGATGGCTACACCTTC.

The CDR3 loop reads CASLPGTGGNYGYTF. CDR3 DNA sequence: TGTGCCAGCCTTCCGGGGACAGGGGGTAACTATGGCTACACCTTC. The genes are TRBV19 and TRBJ1-2; 11 bases fit TRBD1. The CDR3 consists of 15 residues. V shed 9 bases and J 1 base; nucleotides not matched to a gene: 7. Per germline, CDR1 LNHDA and CDR2 SQIVND (reference sequence).

In nucleotides, the CDR3 is TGTGCCAGCAGCTTAGGCTTTCGGGGAGGACTAGCGGGGGACCAGCAGTACTTC. Protein: CASSLGFRGGLAGDQQYF. The chain is built from TRBV7-2 and TRBJ2-7; 13 positions match TRBD2. The trim removed 1 base at V and 8 bases at J, leaving 14 bases unmatched. The CDR3 sequence is 18 residues long. CDR1 is SGHTA, CDR2 FQGNSA, per germline.